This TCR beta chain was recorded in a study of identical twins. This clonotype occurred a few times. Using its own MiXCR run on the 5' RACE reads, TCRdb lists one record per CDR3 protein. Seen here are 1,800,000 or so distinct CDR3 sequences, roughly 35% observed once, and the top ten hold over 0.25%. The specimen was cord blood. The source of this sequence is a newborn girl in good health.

The CDR3 region is CASSGDRFTEAFF. The CDR3 DNA reads TGTGCCAGCAGTGGGGACAGGTTTACTGAAGCTTTCTTT. The chain combines TRBV6-1 with TRBJ1-1; 8 positions agree with TRBD1. Germline CDR1 is MNHNS and CDR2 is SASEGT. The CDR3 totals 13 residues. The J segment lost 5 bases and the V segment lost 4 bases, leaving 3 bases of the junction unmatched.